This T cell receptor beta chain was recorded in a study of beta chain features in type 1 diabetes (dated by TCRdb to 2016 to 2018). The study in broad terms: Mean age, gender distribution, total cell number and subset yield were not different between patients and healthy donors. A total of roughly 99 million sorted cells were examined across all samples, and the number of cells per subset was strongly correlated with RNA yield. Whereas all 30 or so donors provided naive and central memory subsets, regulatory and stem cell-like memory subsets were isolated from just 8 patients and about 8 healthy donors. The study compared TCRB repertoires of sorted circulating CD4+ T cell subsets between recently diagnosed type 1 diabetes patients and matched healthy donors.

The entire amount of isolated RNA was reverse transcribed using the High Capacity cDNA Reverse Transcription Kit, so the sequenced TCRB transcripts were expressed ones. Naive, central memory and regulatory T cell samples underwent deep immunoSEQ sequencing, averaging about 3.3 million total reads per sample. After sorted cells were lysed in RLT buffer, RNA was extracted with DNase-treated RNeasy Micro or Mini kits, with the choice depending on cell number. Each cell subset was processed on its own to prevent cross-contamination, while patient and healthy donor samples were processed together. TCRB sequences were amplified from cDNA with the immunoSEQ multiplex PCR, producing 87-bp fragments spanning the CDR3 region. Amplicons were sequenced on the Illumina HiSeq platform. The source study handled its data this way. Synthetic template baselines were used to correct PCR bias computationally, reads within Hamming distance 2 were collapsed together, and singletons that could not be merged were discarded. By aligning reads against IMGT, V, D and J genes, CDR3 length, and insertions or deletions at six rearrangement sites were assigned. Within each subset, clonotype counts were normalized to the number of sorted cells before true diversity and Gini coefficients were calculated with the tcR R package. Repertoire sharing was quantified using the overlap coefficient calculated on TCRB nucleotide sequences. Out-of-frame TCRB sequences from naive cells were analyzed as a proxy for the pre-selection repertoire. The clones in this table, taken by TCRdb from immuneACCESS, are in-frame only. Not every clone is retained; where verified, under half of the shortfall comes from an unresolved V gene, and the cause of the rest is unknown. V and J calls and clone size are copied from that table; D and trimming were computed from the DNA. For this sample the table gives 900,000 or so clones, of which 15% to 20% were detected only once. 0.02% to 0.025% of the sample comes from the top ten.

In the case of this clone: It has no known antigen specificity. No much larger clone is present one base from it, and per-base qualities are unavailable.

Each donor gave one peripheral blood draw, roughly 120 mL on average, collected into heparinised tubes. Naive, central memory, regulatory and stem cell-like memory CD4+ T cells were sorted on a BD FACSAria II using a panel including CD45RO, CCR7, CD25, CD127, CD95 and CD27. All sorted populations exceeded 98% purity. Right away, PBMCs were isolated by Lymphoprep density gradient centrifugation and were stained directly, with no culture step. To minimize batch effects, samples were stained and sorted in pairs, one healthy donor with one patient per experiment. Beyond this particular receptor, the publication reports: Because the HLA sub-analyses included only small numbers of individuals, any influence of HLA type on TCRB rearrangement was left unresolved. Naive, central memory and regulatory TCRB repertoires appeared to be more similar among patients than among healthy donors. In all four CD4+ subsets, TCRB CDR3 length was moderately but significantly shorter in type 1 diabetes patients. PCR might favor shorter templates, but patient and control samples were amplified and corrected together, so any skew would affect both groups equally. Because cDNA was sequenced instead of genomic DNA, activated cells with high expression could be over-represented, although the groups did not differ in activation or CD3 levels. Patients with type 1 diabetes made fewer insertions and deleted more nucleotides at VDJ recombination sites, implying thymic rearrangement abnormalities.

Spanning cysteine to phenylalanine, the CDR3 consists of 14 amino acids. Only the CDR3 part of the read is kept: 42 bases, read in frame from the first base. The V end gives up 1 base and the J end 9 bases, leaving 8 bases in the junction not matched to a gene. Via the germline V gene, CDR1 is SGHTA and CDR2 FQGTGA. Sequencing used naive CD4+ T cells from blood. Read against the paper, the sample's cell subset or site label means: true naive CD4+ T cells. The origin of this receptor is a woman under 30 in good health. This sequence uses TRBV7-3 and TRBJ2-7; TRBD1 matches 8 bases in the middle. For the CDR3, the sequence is CASSLNTGGGVQYF. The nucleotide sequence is TGTGCCAGCAGCTTAAATACAGGGGGTGGCGTGCAGTACTTC.